This T cell receptor (beta chain) was sequenced in a study of cytomegalovirus exposure and HLA in healthy donors (dated by TCRdb to between 2016 and 2019). Regarding the research as a whole: The 666 repertoires of the first cohort and the 120 validation repertoires were produced on the same platform, according to a later analysis. The study aimed to test whether cataloging public T cell receptors could reveal signatures of past pathogen exposure. To predict cytomegalovirus infection status, the study brought together high-throughput TCR immunosequencing, statistical association of individual TCRs with disease status, and machine learning. Besides the first cohort of more than 650 subjects, a separate validation cohort made up of 120 or so different subjects was used.

The V and J ends are trimmed by 3 bases and 1 base, leaving 15 bases between them. CDR1 and CDR2, per the germline V gene (reference sequence), are LNHDA and SQIVND. The CDR3 holds 16 amino acids from the cysteine to the phenylalanine. Of the read, only the CDR3 DNA is kept; its 48 bases are in frame from base 1. Summary of the overall study and its limitations: The authors suggested that the approach could potentially be extended to other disease states and immunological phenotypes. The classifier was reported to diagnose cytomegalovirus status with high specificity and sensitivity in both the original and validation cohorts. A later analysis had no HLA typing for the validation cohort, so co-occurrence there was scored across all 120 repertoires. A few of the identified cytomegalovirus-associated TCR beta chains were confirmed in vitro to be specific for cytomegalovirus antigens. The study listed around 160 TCR beta chains as associated with cytomegalovirus. Across donors, most TCR sequences were observed very rarely, whereas some public TCRs were present in many individuals. Subsequent analysis determined that TCRs grouped into clusters in the first cohort also showed a tendency toward co-occurrence across the 120 validation repertoires, and 94% of cluster scores exceeded 0.

With regard to this clone: Its antigen has not been determined. No much larger clone is present one base from it, and per-base qualities are unavailable.

Library preparation used the immunoSEQ multiplex PCR assay. On the authors' methods: To diagnose cytomegalovirus status from the catalog of TCR beta chain sequences, a statistical classification framework was built. The clones in this table, taken by TCRdb from immuneACCESS, are in-frame only. Not every clone is retained; where verified, under half of the shortfall comes from an unresolved V gene, and the cause of the rest is unknown. Clonal size and the V and J genes are those of that table, whereas D and trimming came from the DNA. The sample table records approximately 300,000 clones; around 86% of these occur just once. About 0.8% of the sample goes to the ten largest clones. The donors belonged to the validation cohort of roughly 120 subjects, which was separate from the approximately 700-subject first cohort.

The rearrangement combines TRBV19 with TRBJ1-1, with the identity of the D gene unclear. The material sequenced was PBMCs. This receptor was identified in a young woman in good health and CMV-seronegative. The DNA sequence is TGTGCCAGTAGTATCGGATTTATAGCAAAGAACACTGAAGCTTTCTTT. Its protein is CASSIGFIAKNTEAFF. Here the CDR3 is joined to the reference TRBV19 and TRBJ1-1 genes, and the full variable domain is: DGGITQSPKYLFRKEGQNVTLSCEQNLNHDAMYWYRQDPGQGLRLIYYSQIVNDFQKGDIAEGYSVSREKKESFPLTVTSAQKNPTAFYLCASSIGFIAKNTEAFFGQGTRLTVV.